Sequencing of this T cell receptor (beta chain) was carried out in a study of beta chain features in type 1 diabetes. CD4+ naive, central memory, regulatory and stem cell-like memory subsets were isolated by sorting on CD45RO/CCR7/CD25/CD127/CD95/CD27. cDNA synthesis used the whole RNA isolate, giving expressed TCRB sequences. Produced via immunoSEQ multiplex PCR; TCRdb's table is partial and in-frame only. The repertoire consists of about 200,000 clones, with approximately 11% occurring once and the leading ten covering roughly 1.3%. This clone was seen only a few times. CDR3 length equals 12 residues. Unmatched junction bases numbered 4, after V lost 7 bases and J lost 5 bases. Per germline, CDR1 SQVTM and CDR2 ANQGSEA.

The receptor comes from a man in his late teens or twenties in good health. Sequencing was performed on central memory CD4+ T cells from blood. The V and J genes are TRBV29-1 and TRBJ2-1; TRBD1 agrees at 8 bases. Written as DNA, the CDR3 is TGCAGCGGGGACAGGTCCCACAATGAGCAGTTCTTC. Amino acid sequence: CSGDRSHNEQFF.